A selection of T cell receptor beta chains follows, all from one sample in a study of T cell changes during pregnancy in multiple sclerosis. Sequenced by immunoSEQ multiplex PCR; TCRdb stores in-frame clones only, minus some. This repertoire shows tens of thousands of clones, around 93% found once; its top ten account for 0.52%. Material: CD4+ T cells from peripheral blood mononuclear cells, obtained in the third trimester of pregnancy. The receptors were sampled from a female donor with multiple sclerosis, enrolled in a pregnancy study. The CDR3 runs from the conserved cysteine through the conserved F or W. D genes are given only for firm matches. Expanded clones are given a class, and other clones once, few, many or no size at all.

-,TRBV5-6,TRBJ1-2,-,TGTGCCAGCAGCTCACTTCGACAGGCCGTCTATGGCTACACCTTC,CASSSLRQAVYGYTF
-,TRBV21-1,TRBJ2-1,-,TGTGCCAGCAGCTTGGGACAGTCCTACAATGAGCAGTTCTTC,CASSLGQSYNEQFF
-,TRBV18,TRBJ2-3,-,TGTGCCAGCTCAGTCAAACGGAGGGTGCCAGATACGCAGTATTTT,CASSVKRRVPDTQYF
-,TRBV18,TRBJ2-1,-,TGTGCCAGCTCACCAGGGGGCGGATCCTACAATGAGCAGTTCTTC,CASSPGGGSYNEQFF
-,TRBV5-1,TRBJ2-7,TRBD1,TGCGCCAGCAGCACTAGGGGACAGGGGGTCTACGAGCAGTACTTC,CASSTRGQGVYEQYF
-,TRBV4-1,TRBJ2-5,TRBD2,TGCGCCAGCAGCCAGGGAGGGGTCCAAGAGACCCAGTACTTC,CASSQGGVQETQYF
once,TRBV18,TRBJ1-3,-,TGTGCCAGCTCATCGGCCTCGGGCTCTGGAAACACCATATATTTT,CASSSASGSGNTIYF
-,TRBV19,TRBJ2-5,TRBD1,TGTGCCAGTAGTAGGGGACCGGGACAGGGGGAAGAGACCCAGTACTTC,CASSRGPGQGEETQYF
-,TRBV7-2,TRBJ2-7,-,TGTGCCAGCAGCTTTAGTGGGGCAGATGCCTACGAGCAGTACTTC,CASSFSGADAYEQYF
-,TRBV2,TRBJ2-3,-,TGTGCCAGCAGTGGACAGGTTAAAGTAGATACGCAGTATTTT,CASSGQVKVDTQYF
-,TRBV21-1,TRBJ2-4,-,TGTGCCAGCAGCAAAGAGCGGTGTGTGGCTATAGCCAAAAACATTCAGTACTTC,CASSKERCVAIAKNIQYF
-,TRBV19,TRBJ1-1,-,TGTGCCAGTAATAGGAACACTGAAGCTTTCTTT,CASNRNTEAFF